This is a list of T cell receptor beta chains from one sample in a study of T cell clones after liver transplantation. Data came from immunoSEQ multiplex PCR; TCRdb stores just in-frame clones and leaves some out. The sample lists tens of thousands of clones; roughly three quarters were seen once. The sample was CD4+ T cells from blood, taken at the 22-month timepoint. The receptors originated from a human patient who received a liver transplant. The graft donor may have contributed some T cells. CDR3s include the opening cysteine and the closing phenylalanine or tryptophan. A D gene is named only where the DNA matches it firmly. Clone size is not always given. Where it is, it says once, few, many or a class for expanded clones.

>few|TRBJ1-3|TRBV18|-
TGTGCCAGCTCACCCCGGGACACCAGCTCTGGAAACACCATATATTTT
CASSPRDTSSGNTIYF
>-|TRBJ1-6|TRBV25-1|-
TGTGCCAGCAGTGAATGGAGGGGTCCCAATTCACCCCTCCACTTT
CASSEWRGPNSPLHF
>-|TRBJ2-7|TRBV19|-
TGTGCCAGTAGTATAGAAATCGGGGGCGTAAGGGACGAGCAGTACTTC
CASSIEIGGVRDEQYF
>-|TRBJ2-3|TRBV7-2|TRBD2
TGTGCCAGCAGCTTGGGACTAGCGACAGATACGCAGTATTTT
CASSLGLATDTQYF
>-|TRBJ2-7|TRBV18|TRBD2
TGTGCCAGCTCACCCGCCTCTAGCGGGGGGCCCTCCTACGAGCAGTACTTC
CASSPASSGGPSYEQYF
>few|TRBJ1-2|TRBV10-3|-
TGTGCCATCAGTGTTAGCGTGGGGACTAACTATGGCTACACCTTC
CAISVSVGTNYGYTF
>-|TRBJ2-3|TRBV7-2|TRBD2
TGTGCCAGCAGCACGCCAGCGGGGGGGGGAGATACGCAGTATTTT
CASSTPAGGGDTQYF
>-|TRBJ1-5|TRBV18|-
TGTGCCAGCTCACTCCAGGGTCGAGGGCAGCCCCAGCATTTT
CASSLQGRGQPQHF
>-|TRBJ1-2|TRBV28|-
TGTGCCAGCAGTTTACAGCAGGGCGAGATCTATGGCTACACCTTC
CASSLQQGEIYGYTF
>-|TRBJ1-5|TRBV7-8|-
TGTGCCAGCAGCCCGGGGGTTATAGGGAGCAATCAGCCCCAGCATTTT
CASSPGVIGSNQPQHF
>-|TRBJ2-1|TRBV7-8|TRBD2
TGTGCCAGCAGCTTAGCGGGTAGCGGGGGCCACAATGAGCAGTTCTTC
CASSLAGSGGHNEQFF
>-|TRBJ1-1|TRBV7-2|TRBD1
TGTGCCAGCAGCTGGGACAGGGGGCCTGAAGCTTTCTTT
CASSWDRGPEAFF
>-|TRBJ2-3|TRBV6-1|-
TGTGCCAGCAGTGAAGCGGCACCCACCCCCGCAGATACGCAGTATTTT
CASSEAAPTPADTQYF
>medium-sized|TRBJ1-1|TRBV9|TRBD1
TGTGCCAGCAGCCCTCAGGGACAGTTAAACACTGAAGCTTTCTTT
CASSPQGQLNTEAFF
>-|TRBJ2-6|TRBV12-5|-
TGTGCTAGTGGTTTGTTCCCCTCCCAGGGGGCCAACGTCCTGACTTTC
CASGLFPSQGANVLTF
>-|TRBJ1-5|TRBV5-1|-
TGCGCCACCCCCTTGCCACAGGCCGAACGACCCCAGCATTTT
CATPLPQAERPQHF
>few|TRBJ1-4|TRBV30|TRBD1
TGTGCCTCCACAGGGGGCTTAAATCTAGAAAAACTGTTTTTT
CASTGGLNLEKLFF
>-|TRBJ1-2|TRBV6-5|TRBD1
TGTGCCAGCAGTTACTCCCCCAGGGGGAACTATGGCTACACCTTC
CASSYSPRGNYGYTF
>-|TRBJ1-1|TRBV2|TRBD1
TGTGCCAGCAGTTCTCTTTTTCAGGGGGCTGAAGCTTTCTTT
CASSSLFQGAEAFF
>-|TRBJ1-5|TRBV5-8|TRBD1
TGTGCCAGCAGCCCGTTGGGACAGGGTCGGGGCAATCAGCCCCAGCATTTT
CASSPLGQGRGNQPQHF
>-|TRBJ2-1|TRBV11-2|-
TGTGCCAGCAGCTTAGGGGCAGGGAGGCACAATGAGCAGTTCTTC
CASSLGAGRHNEQFF
>-|TRBJ2-7|TRBV2|TRBD2
TGTGCCAGCAGTGAGGAGCGGGAACGGGGGCAGTACTTC
CASSEERERGQYF
>-|TRBJ2-3|TRBV7-3|TRBD1
TGTGCCAGCAGGTCTAACCCCGGGACAGGCACAGATACGCAGTATTTT
CASRSNPGTGTDTQYF
>-|TRBJ1-2|TRBV5-6|TRBD1
TGTGCCAGCAGCCCCGGGACAGAATCCTACTATGGCTACACCTTC
CASSPGTESYYGYTF
>few|TRBJ2-7|TRBV5-6|TRBD1
TGTGCCAGCAGCTTGAGGCAGGGGGCGCGAAGACACGAGCAGTACTTC
CASSLRQGARRHEQYF